These 29 T cell receptor beta chains came from one sample sequenced in a study of blood T cell repertoires in COVID-19. Clones were sequenced by immunoSEQ multiplex PCR, and TCRdb holds only the in-frame ones, with some missing. The sample has about 190,000 clones, approximately 88% seen once; the top ten hold under 4%. The sample taken for sequencing was PBMCs or T cells enriched from blood (not recorded which). Source of these receptors: a woman aged 25 to 39 who had recovered from COVID-19.

The J gene is TRBJ2-6, the V gene TRBV9, with a possible D match to TRBD1 (5 bases). Germline V gene sequence: CDR1 SGDLS, CDR2 YYNGEE. The V gene lost 1 base and the J gene lost 2 bases, with 16 bases spanning the gap. This CDR3 contains 18 residues. CDR3 DNA: TGTGCCAGCAGCGTAAGTCCAGGGTCCACCGCTGGGGCCAACGTCCTGACTTTC. Translated: CASSVSPGSTAGANVLTF.

This chain uses TRBV5-1 with TRBJ1-2, with D unresolved. This CDR3 has 16 residues. Trimming took off 4 bases at V and 2 bases at J, with 18 bases between the two ends. CDR1 is SGHRS, CDR2 YFSETQ, per germline. The CDR3 reads CASSPGAEGYNYGYTF. CDR3 DNA sequence: TGCGCCAGCAGCCCGGGAGCGGAGGGATACAACTATGGCTACACCTTC.

The genes are TRBV28 and TRBJ2-5; TRBD1 aligns across 8 bases. The J segment lost 5 bases and the V segment lost 1 base, leaving 3 bases of the junction unmatched. Germline V CDR1 and CDR2: MDHEN, SYDVKM. This CDR3 spans 14 amino acids. The CDR3 sequence is CASSLSGGWETQYF. In nucleotides, the CDR3 is TGTGCCAGCAGTTTATCAGGGGGCTGGGAGACCCAGTACTTC.

The CDR3 nucleotides are TGTGCCAGCAGTCTGTCAGGGGGCATTGAAGCTTTCTTT. Translation: CASSLSGGIEAFF. The rearrangement uses TRBV25-1 and TRBJ1-1, with TRBD1 identical over 8 bases. Germline V CDR1 and CDR2: MGHDK, SYGVNS. J lost 7 bases, V lost 5 bases, and 6 bases had no gene match. The CDR3 contains 13 residues.

This clone was picked up a small number of times. The rearrangement links TRBV19 to TRBJ1-1; a weak D match, TRBD1 (5 bases). The CDR3 totals 12 residues. V dropped 10 bases and J dropped 6 bases, with 15 bases sitting between them. The germline V gene has CDR1 LNHDA and CDR2 SQIVND (reference sequence). Here the CDR3 reads CATQGYPAEAFF. CDR3 nucleotide sequence: TGTGCCACGCAGGGTTATCCTGCTGAAGCTTTCTTT.

The chain uses TRBV6-5 and TRBJ2-7; TRBD2 matches 14 bases. Unmatched junction bases numbered 2, after V lost 8 bases and J lost 5 bases. Germline-derived CDR1 and CDR2 are MNHEY and SVGAGI. This CDR3 comprises 13 residues. The CDR3, as DNA: TGTGCCAGCCAGACTAGCGGGAGGGACGAGCAGTACTTC. Translated: CASQTSGRDEQYF.

This chain connects TRBV7-9 to TRBJ2-5; D might be TRBD1 (5 bases). The CDR3 is 14 residues long. Germline V CDR1 and CDR2: SEHNR, FQNEAQ (reference sequence). Trimming pared 0 bases from V and 4 bases from J, leaving 9 bases between. The CDR3 DNA follows: TGTGCCAGCAGCTTAGCGTCTAGGGGAGAGACCCAGTACTTC. Translated: CASSLASRGETQYF. The full variable domain, completed using reference TRBV7-9 and TRBJ2-5, is DTGVSQNPRHKITKRGQNVTFRCDPISEHNRLYWYRQTLGQGPEFLTYFQNEAQLEKSRLLSDRFSAERPKGSFSTLEIQRTEQGDSAMYLCASSLASRGETQYFGPGTRLLVL.

A single count supports this clone. This chain joins TRBV2 and TRBJ1-4; D is undetermined. Germline V lookup: CDR1 SNHLY, CDR2 FYNNEI. The V end was cut by 5 bases, the J end by 0 bases, with 10 bases between. The CDR3 extends over 15 amino acids. In nucleotides, the CDR3 is TGTGCCAGCAGTCAAGACACAACAACTAATGAAAAACTGTTTTTT. Protein: CASSQDTTTNEKLFF.

The chain recombines TRBV12-3 or TRBV12-4 with TRBJ2-7; D gene ambiguous. This CDR3 has 12 amino acids. V was trimmed by 2 bases and J by 6 bases, leaving 8 bases between them. The CDR3 DNA reads TGTGCCAGCAGTTTATCGTACGGCGAGCAGTACTTC. Residues: CASSLSYGEQYF.

The chain employs TRBV28 and TRBJ2-1, with 14 bases that match TRBD2. The V gene end was trimmed by 6 bases and the J gene end by 7 bases; junction bases not matched to a gene: 5. This CDR3 contains 15 residues. The V gene's germline CDR1 is MDHEN and CDR2 SYDVKM. CDR3 coding DNA: TGTGCCAGCAGCCGCGGGACTAGCGGGGGTAATGAGCAGTTCTTC. As protein: CASSRGTSGGNEQFF.

The V and J genes are TRBV6-5 and TRBJ2-5; 7 bases match TRBD2. The V segment lost 7 bases and the J segment 1 base; nucleotides outside the gene matches: 3. The CDR3 extends over 13 amino acids. The germline gives CDR1 MNHEY, CDR2 SVGAGI. CDR3 region: CASTSGGQETQYF. The DNA for the CDR3 is TGTGCCAGCACTTCGGGGGGCCAAGAGACCCAGTACTTC.

The chain combines TRBV10-3 with TRBJ1-1, with a tentative D call TRBD1 (6 bases). V was shortened by 6 bases and J by 5 bases, with 13 bases between the two germline ends. The CDR3 has 13 residues. Germline CDR1 reads ENHRY; CDR2 reads SYGVKD. The CDR3 here is CAISGTRLTEAFF. The CDR3 nucleotides read TGTGCCATCAGCGGGACAAGGTTGACTGAAGCTTTCTTT.

The sample holds a few counts of this clone. The chain links TRBV5-1 to TRBJ1-5, with D possibly TRBD1 on 5 matching bases. Per the germline V gene, CDR1 is SGHRS and CDR2 is YFSETQ. The CDR3 length is 14 residues. The germline V and J ends were trimmed by 0 bases and 3 bases, with 7 bases remaining between them. CDR3 in DNA: TGCGCCAGCAGCTTGGCAGGGAACAATCAGCCCCAGCATTTT. Translating it yields CASSLAGNNQPQHF.

Here the CDR3 DNA reads TGTGCCAGTAGTATTCGACTACCCGGAGCCTACGAGCAGTACTTC. It translates to CASSIRLPGAYEQYF. This chain links TRBV19 with TRBJ2-7, with TRBD2 as a possible D gene (5 bases). This CDR3 region has 15 residues. Between the trimmed V and J ends, which lost 3 bases and 2 bases, there was a span of 14 bases. Germline CDR1 is LNHDA and CDR2 is SQIVND (reference sequence).

J is TRBJ2-1 and V is TRBV29-1; possibly TRBD2 for D (5 bases). Germline V gene lookup returns CDR1 SQVTM and CDR2 ANQGSEA. There are 11 residues in the CDR3. The V and J ends lost 8 bases and 8 bases respectively, with 13 bases between them. The CDR3 protein is CSTTRDHEQFF. DNA for the CDR3: TGCAGCACAACTAGAGACCATGAGCAGTTCTTC.

The chain employs TRBV24-1 and TRBJ2-7; possibly TRBD2 for D (5 bases). CDR3 size: 15 residues. The germline V gene encodes CDR1 KGHDR and CDR2 SFDVKD. V was shortened by 3 bases and J by 0 bases, with 11 bases between the two germline ends. The chain's CDR3 is CATSDPRAGSYEQYF. CDR3 nucleotide sequence: TGTGCCACCAGTGATCCCCGGGCGGGCTCCTACGAGCAGTACTTC.

The J gene is TRBJ2-1, the V gene TRBV15; 9 positions match TRBD1. The V gene end was trimmed by 6 bases and the J gene end by 2 bases; junction bases not matched to a gene: 5. Germline lookup yields CDR1 LNHNV and CDR2 YYDKDF (reference sequence). There are 15 residues in the CDR3. The chain's CDR3 is CATRSGTGPYNEQFF. In DNA, the CDR3 is TGTGCCACCAGATCCGGGACAGGGCCCTACAATGAGCAGTTCTTC.

The chain joins TRBV21-1 to TRBJ1-3. TRBV21-1 is classified as a pseudogene. This CDR3 is 16 amino acids long. CDR3 region: CASSTSTASSGNTIYF. The CDR3 DNA reads TGTGCCAGCAGCACCTCGACCGCTAGCTCTGGAAACACCATATATTTT.

The gene calls are TRBV5-8 and TRBJ1-1; D is possibly TRBD1 (5 bases). Germline V gene lookup returns CDR1 SGHTS and CDR2 YDEGEE. The germline V and J ends were trimmed by 7 bases and 0 bases, with 16 bases remaining between them. The CDR3 covers 15 residues. This CDR3 is CASWEAGLMNTEAFF. DNA for the CDR3: TGTGCCAGCTGGGAAGCGGGACTCATGAACACTGAAGCTTTCTTT.

This chain uses TRBV4-2 with TRBJ1-2, with TRBD1 matching over 9 bases. This CDR3 spans 16 amino acids. Germline-derived CDR1 and CDR2 are LGHNA and YNFKEQ. V dropped 6 bases and J dropped 0; count of bases not matched to a gene: 8. This chain's CDR3 is CASRPSRDRANYGYTF. Written as DNA, the CDR3 is TGTGCCAGCAGACCTAGCCGGGACAGGGCTAACTATGGCTACACCTTC.

The genes are TRBV5-1 and TRBJ2-2; 7 positions match TRBD1. Germline-derived CDR1 and CDR2 are SGHRS and YFSETQ. The ends lost 5 bases at V and 5 bases at J; junction bases unmatched: 9. CDR3 length: 15 amino acids. The DNA of the CDR3 is TGCGCCAGCAGGGGGGACAGCCGACGAACCGGGGAGCTGTTTTTT. It encodes CASRGDSRRTGELFF. The full variable domain, its missing parts supplied by reference TRBV5-1 and TRBJ2-2, is KAGVTQTPRYLIKTRGQQVTLSCSPISGHRSVSWYQQTPGQGLQFLFEYFSETQRNKGNFPGRFSGRQFSNSRSEMNVSTLELGDSALYLCASRGDSRRTGELFFGEGSRLTVL.

The chain carries TRBV6-5 and TRBJ1-5; no reliable D call. CDR1 and CDR2 from the germline V gene are MNHEY and SVGAGI. The CDR3 is 12 residues long. The V end lost 10 bases, the J end lost 5 bases, and 12 bases lay between the germline ends. CDR3 DNA sequence: TGTGCCACCCTCGACTGGGATCAGCCCCAGCATTTT. This gives the protein CATLDWDQPQHF.

The chain joins TRBV6-1 to TRBJ2-3, with 11 bases that match TRBD2. The CDR3 runs 16 residues. Trimming at V came to 2 bases and at J to 0 bases, leaving 1 base not matched to a gene. Germline CDR1 MNHNS, CDR2 SASEGT. CDR3 region: CASSESSGGSTDTQYF. For the CDR3, the DNA is TGTGCCAGCAGTGAATCTAGCGGGGGGAGCACAGATACGCAGTATTTT.

In this sample, this clone turned up a few times. V is TRBV28 and J is TRBJ1-1; D possibly corresponds to TRBD1 (6 bases). This CDR3 is 15 amino acids long. The germline gives CDR1 MDHEN, CDR2 SYDVKM. The V and J ends lost 5 bases and 7 bases respectively, with 20 bases between them. The CDR3 region is CASSLRGPGQHEAFF. The CDR3 nucleotides are TGTGCCAGCAGTCTTCGAGGCCCAGGACAGCATGAAGCTTTCTTT.

The CDR3 region has the DNA TGTGCCAGCAGAGGGGGACAGGAGAACACTGAAGCTTTCTTT. Its translation: CASRGGQENTEAFF. The genes are TRBV7-6 and TRBJ1-1; TRBD1 aligns across 8 bases. The CDR3 spans 14 residues. The ends lost 6 bases at V and 1 base at J; junction bases unmatched: 4. Germline V gene lookup returns CDR1 SGHVS and CDR2 FNYEAQ.

V usage is TRBV6-6 and J usage is TRBJ1-3; D is ambiguous. Germline values: CDR1 MNHNY, CDR2 SVGAGI (reference sequence). The length of the CDR3 is 15 residues. The ends were cut back, 7 bases at V and 0 bases at J, with 13 bases in the middle. For the CDR3, the DNA is TGTGCCAGCACCTTACTACGGTTCTCTGGAAACACCATATATTTT. It translates to CASTLLRFSGNTIYF.

Notes on this clone: The same CDR3 can be traced to other DNA sequences in this sample. The chain recombines TRBV19 with TRBJ1-6; TRBD1 aligns across 8 bases. This CDR3 region has 14 residues. With 6 bases clipped from V and 7 bases from J, the junction kept 5 bases outside the gene matches. The germline V gene encodes CDR1 LNHDA and CDR2 SQIVND (reference sequence). CDR3 bases: TGTGCCAGTAGGCGGACAGGGAAAAATTCACCCCTCCACTTT. This gives the protein CASRRTGKNSPLHF.

The V call is TRBV10-3, the J call TRBJ2-3; TRBD2 agrees at 10 bases. Germline V CDR1 and CDR2: ENHRY, SYGVKD. The CDR3 spans 16 residues. Germline trimming cut 10 bases from V and 5 bases from J; bases unmatched to any gene: 15. The CDR3 is CATRGVAGGLGDTQYF. The CDR3 nucleotides read TGTGCCACCCGCGGGGTAGCGGGGGGTTTGGGAGATACGCAGTATTTT.

The chain couples TRBV5-1 to TRBJ2-3; 7 bases map to TRBD2. The CDR3 runs to 16 residues. Germline loops: CDR1 SGHRS, CDR2 YFSETQ. Germline trimming cut 0 bases from V and 0 bases from J; bases unmatched to any gene: 4. The CDR3 DNA reads TGCGCCAGCAGCTTGGTCAGGACTAGGAGCACAGATACGCAGTATTTT. Protein product: CASSLVRTRSTDTQYF.